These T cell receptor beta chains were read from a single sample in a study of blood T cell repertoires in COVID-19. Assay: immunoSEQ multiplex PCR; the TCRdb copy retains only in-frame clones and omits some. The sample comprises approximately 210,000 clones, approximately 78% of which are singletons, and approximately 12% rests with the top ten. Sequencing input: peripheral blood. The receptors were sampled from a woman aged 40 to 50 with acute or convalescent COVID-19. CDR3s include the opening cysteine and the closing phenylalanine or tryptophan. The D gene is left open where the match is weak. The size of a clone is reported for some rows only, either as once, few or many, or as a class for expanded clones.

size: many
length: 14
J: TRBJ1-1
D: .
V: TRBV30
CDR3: CAWSGGASQAEAFF

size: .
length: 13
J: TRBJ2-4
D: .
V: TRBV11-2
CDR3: CASAVSGKNIQYF

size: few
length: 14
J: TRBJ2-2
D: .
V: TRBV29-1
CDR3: CSGMIATNTGELFF

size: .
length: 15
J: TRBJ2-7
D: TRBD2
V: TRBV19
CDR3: CASSRGLAGPYEQYF

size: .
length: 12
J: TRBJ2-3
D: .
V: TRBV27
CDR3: CASAAEADTQYF

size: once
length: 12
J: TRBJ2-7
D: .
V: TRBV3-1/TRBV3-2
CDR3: CASSSRPHEQYF

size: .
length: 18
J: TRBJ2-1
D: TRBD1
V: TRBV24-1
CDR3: CATSDQTQGASSYNEQFF

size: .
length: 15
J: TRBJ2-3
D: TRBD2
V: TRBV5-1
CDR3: CASSLSSGSTDTQYF

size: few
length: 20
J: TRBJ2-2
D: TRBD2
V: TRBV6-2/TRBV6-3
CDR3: CASSYPVKRLAGSNTGELFF

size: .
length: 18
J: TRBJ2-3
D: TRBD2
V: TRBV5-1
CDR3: CASSRTGTSGSTTDTQYF

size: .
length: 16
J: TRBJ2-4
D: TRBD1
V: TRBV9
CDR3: CASSAIARTGGNIQYF